Listed below are T cell receptor beta chains from one sample, sequenced in a study of blood T cell repertoires in COVID-19. The assay was immunoSEQ multiplex PCR, and TCRdb's table has in-frame clones only and misses some. The sample has about 200,000 clones, under 85% seen once; the top ten hold about 7.8%. Input material: peripheral blood. All receptors come from a woman older than 75 with COVID-19, enrolled during active disease. Both conserved end residues are part of each CDR3. Each record gives: V gene, clone size, J gene, D gene, CDR3 protein, CDR3 DNA. The D gene is left open where the match is weak. Clone size is shown for a subset of rows, as once, few, many or a class of expanded clone.

v_call: TRBV18
clone_size: NA
j_call: TRBJ2-2
d_call: TRBD1
cdr3_aa: CASSPPGQGSGELFF
cdr3_nt: TGTGCCAGCTCACCACCGGGACAGGGCTCCGGGGAGCTGTTTTTT

v_call: TRBV7-3
clone_size: NA
j_call: TRBJ2-2
d_call: NA
cdr3_aa: CASSFGGGTGELFF
cdr3_nt: TGTGCCAGCAGCTTCGGAGGCGGCACCGGGGAGCTGTTTTTT

v_call: TRBV6-5
clone_size: NA
j_call: TRBJ1-5
d_call: TRBD1
cdr3_aa: CASSTGQGPNQPQHF
cdr3_nt: TGTGCCAGCAGCACGGGACAGGGTCCCAATCAGCCCCAGCATTTT

v_call: TRBV9
clone_size: NA
j_call: TRBJ2-7
d_call: TRBD1
cdr3_aa: CASSGQGPYEQYF
cdr3_nt: TGTGCCAGCTCGGGACAGGGCCCATACGAGCAGTACTTC

v_call: TRBV7-9
clone_size: NA
j_call: TRBJ2-3
d_call: NA
cdr3_aa: CASSLGQADMIGQYF
cdr3_nt: TGTGCCAGCAGCTTAGGACAGGCCGACATGATAGGGCAGTATTTT

v_call: TRBV28
clone_size: once
j_call: TRBJ2-6
d_call: TRBD2
cdr3_aa: CASSPGLAGLSGANVLTF
cdr3_nt: TGTGCCAGCAGTCCGGGACTAGCGGGTCTCTCTGGGGCCAACGTCCTGACTTTC

v_call: TRBV18
clone_size: once
j_call: TRBJ2-5
d_call: TRBD1
cdr3_aa: CASSPRTGTSGETQYF
cdr3_nt: TGTGCCAGCTCCCCCAGGACAGGGACATCGGGTGAGACCCAGTACTTC

v_call: TRBV7-9
clone_size: NA
j_call: TRBJ1-1
d_call: TRBD1
cdr3_aa: CASSLRDRENTEAFF
cdr3_nt: TGTGCCAGCAGCTTACGCGACAGGGAGAACACTGAAGCTTTCTTT

v_call: TRBV7-8
clone_size: NA
j_call: TRBJ1-6
d_call: TRBD1
cdr3_aa: CASSPTRTGSLSPLHF
cdr3_nt: TGTGCCAGCAGCCCTACCCGGACAGGGTCGTTGTCACCCCTCCACTTT

v_call: TRBV7-8
clone_size: NA
j_call: TRBJ1-1
d_call: NA
cdr3_aa: CASSPPLGGNTEAFF
cdr3_nt: TGTGCCAGCAGCCCTCCCTTAGGGGGGAACACTGAAGCTTTCTTT

v_call: TRBV6-5
clone_size: NA
j_call: TRBJ2-2
d_call: TRBD1
cdr3_aa: CASSKRQGATGELFF
cdr3_nt: TGTGCCAGCAGTAAAAGACAGGGGGCTACCGGGGAGCTGTTTTTT

v_call: TRBV24-1
clone_size: NA
j_call: TRBJ1-4
d_call: NA
cdr3_aa: CATSDGPGKLFF
cdr3_nt: TGTGCCACCAGTGATGGCCCCGGGAAACTGTTTTTT

v_call: TRBV7-9
clone_size: once
j_call: TRBJ1-2
d_call: NA
cdr3_aa: CASSPTGSMGGYTF
cdr3_nt: TGTGCCAGCAGCCCGACGGGGAGTATGGGGGGCTACACCTTC

v_call: TRBV18
clone_size: NA
j_call: TRBJ1-1
d_call: TRBD1
cdr3_aa: CASSPSRDRWGTEAFF
cdr3_nt: TGTGCCAGCTCACCATCAAGGGACAGGTGGGGGACTGAAGCTTTCTTT

v_call: TRBV5-1
clone_size: NA
j_call: TRBJ1-2
d_call: TRBD1
cdr3_aa: CASSLGTGDFYGYTF
cdr3_nt: TGCGCCAGCAGCCTAGGGACAGGGGACTTCTATGGCTACACCTTC

v_call: TRBV5-1
clone_size: few
j_call: TRBJ1-3
d_call: NA
cdr3_aa: CASSPSEANTIYF
cdr3_nt: TGCGCCAGCAGCCCAAGCGAGGCAAACACCATATATTTT

v_call: TRBV9
clone_size: NA
j_call: TRBJ2-2
d_call: NA
cdr3_aa: CASSVATSITGELFF
cdr3_nt: TGTGCCAGCAGCGTAGCCACTAGCATAACCGGGGAGCTGTTTTTT

v_call: TRBV2
clone_size: NA
j_call: TRBJ2-7
d_call: TRBD1
cdr3_aa: CASSDRTGGHEQYF
cdr3_nt: TGTGCCAGCAGTGATAGGACAGGGGGGCACGAGCAGTACTTC

v_call: TRBV28
clone_size: NA
j_call: TRBJ2-1
d_call: TRBD2
cdr3_aa: CASSFWGGGRGSSYNEQFF
cdr3_nt: TGTGCCAGCAGTTTTTGGGGCGGCGGGAGGGGGAGCTCCTACAATGAGCAGTTCTTC

v_call: TRBV5-1
clone_size: NA
j_call: TRBJ2-7
d_call: NA
cdr3_aa: CASSSQVSGSEQYF
cdr3_nt: TGCGCCAGCAGCTCACAGGTTTCTGGCTCCGAGCAGTACTTC

v_call: TRBV5-1
clone_size: NA
j_call: TRBJ2-5
d_call: NA
cdr3_aa: CASSPTTGQETQYF
cdr3_nt: TGCGCCAGCAGCCCGACGACAGGTCAAGAGACCCAGTACTTC

v_call: TRBV7-6
clone_size: NA
j_call: TRBJ1-5
d_call: NA
cdr3_aa: CASSLGSQGSNQPQHF
cdr3_nt: TGTGCCAGCAGCTTAGGTAGTCAGGGAAGCAATCAGCCCCAGCATTTT

v_call: TRBV12-3/TRBV12-4
clone_size: NA
j_call: TRBJ1-2
d_call: TRBD1
cdr3_aa: CASSSGGGYGYTF
cdr3_nt: TGTGCCAGCAGTTCAGGGGGAGGATATGGCTACACCTTC

v_call: TRBV3-1/TRBV3-2
clone_size: NA
j_call: TRBJ1-1
d_call: NA
cdr3_aa: CASSPQLTVWSEAFF
cdr3_nt: TGTGCCAGCAGCCCGCAGCTGACAGTTTGGTCTGAAGCTTTCTTT

v_call: TRBV18
clone_size: NA
j_call: TRBJ2-2
d_call: NA
cdr3_aa: CASSPRGSGELFF
cdr3_nt: TGTGCCAGCTCACCACGAGGGTCCGGGGAGCTGTTTTTT

v_call: TRBV4-1
clone_size: NA
j_call: TRBJ2-5
d_call: TRBD2
cdr3_aa: CASRRETFQETQYF
cdr3_nt: TGCGCCAGCCGGCGGGAGACATTCCAAGAGACCCAGTACTTC

v_call: TRBV10-3
clone_size: NA
j_call: TRBJ2-3
d_call: TRBD1
cdr3_aa: CAISKGGTARTDTQYF
cdr3_nt: TGTGCCATATCAAAGGGTGGGACAGCCCGCACAGATACGCAGTATTTT

v_call: TRBV15
clone_size: NA
j_call: TRBJ1-3
d_call: NA
cdr3_aa: CATSPRSGGKGGNTIYF
cdr3_nt: TGTGCCACCAGCCCCCGGTCGGGGGGGAAGGGTGGAAACACCATATATTTT

v_call: TRBV5-8
clone_size: NA
j_call: TRBJ1-2
d_call: NA
cdr3_aa: CASSLSQGGWYGYTF
cdr3_nt: TGTGCCAGCAGCTTAAGCCAGGGAGGTTGGTATGGCTACACCTTC

v_call: TRBV5-6
clone_size: NA
j_call: TRBJ2-4
d_call: TRBD2
cdr3_aa: CASSFSAGGNIQYF
cdr3_nt: TGTGCCAGCAGCTTCTCGGCGGGAGGAAACATTCAGTACTTC

v_call: TRBV5-1
clone_size: NA
j_call: TRBJ1-1
d_call: TRBD1
cdr3_aa: CASSWGQGASTEAFF
cdr3_nt: TGCGCCAGCAGCTGGGGACAGGGGGCGAGCACTGAAGCTTTCTTT

v_call: TRBV19
clone_size: once
j_call: TRBJ1-1
d_call: TRBD1
cdr3_aa: CASSPPRDRNTEAFF
cdr3_nt: TGTGCCAGTAGTCCGCCCCGGGACAGGAACACTGAAGCTTTCTTT

v_call: TRBV12-3/TRBV12-4
clone_size: few
j_call: TRBJ1-3
d_call: NA
cdr3_aa: CASTPQGLNTIYF
cdr3_nt: TGTGCCAGCACCCCACAGGGCTTGAACACCATATATTTT

v_call: TRBV27
clone_size: NA
j_call: TRBJ1-6
d_call: NA
cdr3_aa: CASRVTDNSYNSPLHF
cdr3_nt: TGTGCCAGCAGGGTCACAGATAACTCCTATAATTCACCCCTCCACTTT

v_call: TRBV7-3
clone_size: NA
j_call: TRBJ1-2
d_call: TRBD1
cdr3_aa: CASSAGGAGYGYTF
cdr3_nt: TGTGCCAGCAGCGCAGGGGGCGCAGGCTATGGCTACACCTTC

v_call: TRBV18
clone_size: NA
j_call: TRBJ1-5
d_call: NA
cdr3_aa: CASSPISDPRQPQHF
cdr3_nt: TGTGCCAGCTCACCAATATCAGATCCCCGTCAGCCCCAGCATTTT

v_call: TRBV9
clone_size: NA
j_call: TRBJ2-4
d_call: NA
cdr3_aa: CASSVGGPQNIQYF
cdr3_nt: TGTGCCAGCAGCGTGGGGGGGCCGCAAAACATTCAGTACTTC

v_call: TRBV6-5
clone_size: once
j_call: TRBJ2-3
d_call: NA
cdr3_aa: CASSYFGDTQYF
cdr3_nt: TGTGCCAGCAGTTACTTCGGGGATACGCAGTATTTT

v_call: TRBV27
clone_size: NA
j_call: TRBJ1-1
d_call: TRBD1
cdr3_aa: CASSRSWTGGYRNTEAFF
cdr3_nt: TGTGCCAGCAGTCGCTCCTGGACAGGGGGGTATCGGAACACTGAAGCTTTCTTT

v_call: TRBV7-2
clone_size: NA
j_call: TRBJ1-5
d_call: TRBD1
cdr3_aa: CASSPDRASNQPQHF
cdr3_nt: TGTGCCAGCAGCCCGGACAGGGCCTCTAATCAGCCCCAGCATTTT

v_call: TRBV27
clone_size: NA
j_call: TRBJ2-7
d_call: TRBD2
cdr3_aa: CASSLDEGGRGYEQYF
cdr3_nt: TGTGCCAGCAGTTTAGACGAGGGAGGGAGAGGCTACGAGCAGTACTTC

v_call: TRBV12-3/TRBV12-4
clone_size: few
j_call: TRBJ1-5
d_call: NA
cdr3_aa: CASNVQDQPQHF
cdr3_nt: TGTGCCAGCAACGTACAGGATCAGCCCCAGCATTTT

v_call: TRBV6-5
clone_size: NA
j_call: TRBJ1-1
d_call: NA
cdr3_aa: CASTRARVNTEAFF
cdr3_nt: TGTGCCAGCACCAGAGCCAGGGTGAACACTGAAGCTTTCTTT

v_call: TRBV10-3
clone_size: NA
j_call: TRBJ2-7
d_call: NA
cdr3_aa: CAISESGGEQYF
cdr3_nt: TGTGCCATCAGTGAGTCCGGGGGCGAGCAGTACTTC

v_call: TRBV24-1
clone_size: NA
j_call: TRBJ2-1
d_call: NA
cdr3_aa: CATSDFRRGNEQFF
cdr3_nt: TGTGCCACCAGTGATTTCCGGAGGGGTAATGAGCAGTTCTTC

v_call: TRBV10-1
clone_size: NA
j_call: TRBJ2-1
d_call: NA
cdr3_aa: CARRNEQFF
cdr3_nt: TGCGCCAGACGGAATGAGCAGTTCTTC

v_call: TRBV5-4
clone_size: NA
j_call: TRBJ1-1
d_call: NA
cdr3_aa: CASSLVAGVTEAFF
cdr3_nt: TGTGCCAGCAGCTTGGTCGCAGGGGTGACTGAAGCTTTCTTT

v_call: TRBV5-1
clone_size: NA
j_call: TRBJ1-4
d_call: NA
cdr3_aa: CASSAGGDRNEKLFF
cdr3_nt: TGCGCCAGCAGCGCGGGAGGGGATCGAAATGAAAAACTGTTTTTT

v_call: TRBV9
clone_size: NA
j_call: TRBJ2-5
d_call: NA
cdr3_aa: CASSVSPGNQETQYF
cdr3_nt: TGTGCCAGCAGCGTATCCCCAGGGAACCAAGAGACCCAGTACTTC

v_call: TRBV14
clone_size: NA
j_call: TRBJ2-7
d_call: NA
cdr3_aa: CASSQFSEQYF
cdr3_nt: TGTGCCAGCAGCCAATTCTCCGAGCAGTACTTC

v_call: TRBV9
clone_size: NA
j_call: TRBJ2-2
d_call: NA
cdr3_aa: CASSVGGANTGELFF
cdr3_nt: TGTGCCAGCAGCGTAGGAGGAGCGAACACCGGGGAGCTGTTTTTT

v_call: TRBV24-1
clone_size: few
j_call: TRBJ2-5
d_call: NA
cdr3_aa: CATSDPTQRRETQYF
cdr3_nt: TGTGCCACCAGTGATCCGACCCAGCGTCGAGAGACCCAGTACTTC

v_call: TRBV5-6
clone_size: NA
j_call: TRBJ1-1
d_call: TRBD1
cdr3_aa: CASSLDPSGGLAEAFF
cdr3_nt: TGTGCCAGCAGCTTGGACCCTTCAGGGGGCCTTGCTGAAGCTTTCTTT

v_call: TRBV6-5
clone_size: once
j_call: TRBJ1-2
d_call: NA
cdr3_aa: CASSTSPGSLRGYTF
cdr3_nt: TGTGCCAGCAGTACGTCTCCCGGGTCCCTTCGAGGCTACACCTTC

v_call: TRBV11-2
clone_size: NA
j_call: TRBJ2-1
d_call: TRBD1
cdr3_aa: CASSTDRGRYNEQFF
cdr3_nt: TGTGCCAGCAGCACCGACAGGGGGCGTTACAATGAGCAGTTCTTC

v_call: TRBV4-1
clone_size: NA
j_call: TRBJ2-1
d_call: NA
cdr3_aa: CASSQRREQFF
cdr3_nt: TGCGCCAGCAGCCAAAGGCGGGAGCAGTTCTTC

v_call: TRBV4-1
clone_size: few
j_call: TRBJ2-3
d_call: TRBD2
cdr3_aa: CASSRLAGEGDTQYF
cdr3_nt: TGCGCCAGCAGTCGACTAGCGGGGGAGGGAGATACGCAGTATTTT

v_call: TRBV2
clone_size: NA
j_call: TRBJ2-3
d_call: NA
cdr3_aa: CASRGGRSPTTQYF
cdr3_nt: TGTGCCAGCAGGGGGGGACGTAGCCCGACTACGCAGTATTTT

v_call: TRBV19
clone_size: few
j_call: TRBJ1-5
d_call: NA
cdr3_aa: CASSINRVGGNQPQHF
cdr3_nt: TGTGCCAGTAGTATAAACCGGGTGGGGGGGAATCAGCCCCAGCATTTT

v_call: TRBV5-4
clone_size: NA
j_call: TRBJ1-2
d_call: NA
cdr3_aa: CASSLGQPPGGYTF
cdr3_nt: TGTGCCAGCAGCTTGGGGCAGCCTCCGGGTGGCTACACCTTC